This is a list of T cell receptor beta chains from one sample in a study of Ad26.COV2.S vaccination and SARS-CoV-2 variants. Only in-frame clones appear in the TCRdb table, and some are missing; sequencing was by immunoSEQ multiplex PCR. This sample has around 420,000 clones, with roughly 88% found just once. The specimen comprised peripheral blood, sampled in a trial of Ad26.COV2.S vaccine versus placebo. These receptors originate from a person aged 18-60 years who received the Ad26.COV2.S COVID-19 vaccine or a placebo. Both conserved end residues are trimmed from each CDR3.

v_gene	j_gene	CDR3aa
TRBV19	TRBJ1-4	ASSFGQRATNEKLF
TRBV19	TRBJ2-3	ASSSRDTQY
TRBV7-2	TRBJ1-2	ASQPVEDGYT
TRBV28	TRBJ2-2	ASRARDRGRTGELF
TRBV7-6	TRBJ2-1	ASSLMPGGNDEQF
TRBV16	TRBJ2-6	ASSRTSSGANVLT
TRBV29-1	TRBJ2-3	SASPGGPGRRDTQY
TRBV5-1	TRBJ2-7	ASTGDYEQY
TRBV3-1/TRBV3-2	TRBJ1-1	ASSQIRAGMNTEAF
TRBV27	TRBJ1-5	ASSLSGQGWISPQH
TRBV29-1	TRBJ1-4	SAKSGTNEKLF
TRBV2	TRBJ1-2	ASSASGNEYGYT
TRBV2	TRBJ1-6	ASRGINTRWGSPLH
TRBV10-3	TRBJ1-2	AISESKEGGYGYT
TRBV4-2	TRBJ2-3	ASSQEERLAGLHTQY
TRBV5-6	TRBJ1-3	ASWGQTFSGNTIY
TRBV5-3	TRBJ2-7	ARSLAGAFYEQY
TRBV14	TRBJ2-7	ASSQFKTGEQY
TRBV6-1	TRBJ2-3	ASSEGYSTDTQY
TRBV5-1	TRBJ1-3	ASTFVPSTAESGNTIY
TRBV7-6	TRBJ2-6	ASSLGTGSGANVLT
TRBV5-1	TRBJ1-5	ASSLGGARQPQH
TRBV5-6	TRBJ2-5	ASSLGPIQETQY
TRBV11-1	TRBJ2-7	ASSLSGVQEQY
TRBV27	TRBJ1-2	ASSTRSRTATNYGYT
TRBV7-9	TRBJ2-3	ASSLGWDAINRGDTQY
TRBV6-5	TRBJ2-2	ASARDRNTGELF
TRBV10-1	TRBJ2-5	ASSESGFETQY
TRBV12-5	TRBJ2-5	ASAKDRVALEDQETQY
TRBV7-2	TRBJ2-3	ASSLYQGGRTDTQY
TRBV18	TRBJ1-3	ASSPDRSSGNTIY
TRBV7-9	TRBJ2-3	ASSSRDRGGPDTQY
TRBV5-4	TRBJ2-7	ASSSGTGLGEQY
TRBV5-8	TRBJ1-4	ASSSGPRSNEKLF
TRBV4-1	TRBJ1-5	ASSQISGSNQPQH
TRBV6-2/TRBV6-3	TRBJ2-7	ASSYLDHYEQY
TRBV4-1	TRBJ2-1	ASSPPRGGTADEQF
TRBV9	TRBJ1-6	ASSEADHSPLH
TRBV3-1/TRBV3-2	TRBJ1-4	ASSQRRQPWTATNEKLF
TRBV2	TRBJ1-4	ASRLDTGPDEKLF
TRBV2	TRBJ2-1	ASSEARLAGGLNEQF
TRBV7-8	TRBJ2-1	ASSLFGGSSYNEQF
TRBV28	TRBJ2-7	ASTPRTGDEQY
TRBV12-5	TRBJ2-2	ASGSGNTGELF
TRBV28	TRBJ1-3	ASSPPGPRSGNTIY
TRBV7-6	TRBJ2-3	ASSLADEGSDTQY
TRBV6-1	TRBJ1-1	ASSEAGMNTEAF
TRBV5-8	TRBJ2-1	ASSLGQGAITESNEQF
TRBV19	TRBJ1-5	ASTSGRSSQPQH
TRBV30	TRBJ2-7	ATRNRERYEQY
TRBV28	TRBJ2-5	ASSFAGGVETQY
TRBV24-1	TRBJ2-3	ATSDIRGSTDTQY
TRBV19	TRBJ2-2	ASSIESPSGGPGELF
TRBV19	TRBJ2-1	ASSGSGGVFYEQF